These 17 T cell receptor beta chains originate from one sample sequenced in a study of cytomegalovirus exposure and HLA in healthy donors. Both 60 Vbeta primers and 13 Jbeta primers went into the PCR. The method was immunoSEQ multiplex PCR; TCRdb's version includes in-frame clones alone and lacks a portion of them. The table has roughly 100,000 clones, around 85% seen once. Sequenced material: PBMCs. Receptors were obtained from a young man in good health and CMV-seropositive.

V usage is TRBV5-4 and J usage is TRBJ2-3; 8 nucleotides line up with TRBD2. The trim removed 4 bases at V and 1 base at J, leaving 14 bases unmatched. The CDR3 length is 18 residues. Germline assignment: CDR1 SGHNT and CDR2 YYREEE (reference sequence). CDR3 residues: CASSPGVVGRGGTDTQYF. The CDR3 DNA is TGTGCCAGCAGCCCGGGGGTCGTGGGGCGGGGGGGCACAGATACGCAGTATTTT.

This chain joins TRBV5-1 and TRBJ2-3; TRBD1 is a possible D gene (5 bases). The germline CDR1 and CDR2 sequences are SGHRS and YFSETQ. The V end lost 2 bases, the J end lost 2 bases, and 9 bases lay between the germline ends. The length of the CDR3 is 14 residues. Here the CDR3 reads CASSFQQATDTQYF. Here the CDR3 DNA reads TGCGCCAGCAGCTTTCAACAGGCCACAGATACGCAGTATTTT.

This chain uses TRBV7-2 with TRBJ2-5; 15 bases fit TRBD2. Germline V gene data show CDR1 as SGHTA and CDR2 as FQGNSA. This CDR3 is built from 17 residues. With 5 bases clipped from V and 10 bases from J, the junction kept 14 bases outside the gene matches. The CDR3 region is CASSPTGLAGGRMDQYF. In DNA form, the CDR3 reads TGTGCCAGCAGCCCGACGGGACTAGCGGGGGGCCGAATGGACCAGTACTTC.

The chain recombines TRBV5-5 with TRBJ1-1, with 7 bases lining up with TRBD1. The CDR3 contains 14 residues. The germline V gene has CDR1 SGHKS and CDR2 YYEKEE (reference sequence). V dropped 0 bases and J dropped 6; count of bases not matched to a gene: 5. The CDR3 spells CASSLDRGSAEAFF. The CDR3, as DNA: TGTGCCAGCAGCTTGGACAGGGGATCGGCTGAAGCTTTCTTT.

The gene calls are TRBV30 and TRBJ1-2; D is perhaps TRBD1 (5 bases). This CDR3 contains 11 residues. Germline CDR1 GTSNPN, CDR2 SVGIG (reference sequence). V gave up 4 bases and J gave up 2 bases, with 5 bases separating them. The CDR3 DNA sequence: TGTGCCTGGACAGGGAACTATGGCTACACCTTC. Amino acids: CAWTGNYGYTF.

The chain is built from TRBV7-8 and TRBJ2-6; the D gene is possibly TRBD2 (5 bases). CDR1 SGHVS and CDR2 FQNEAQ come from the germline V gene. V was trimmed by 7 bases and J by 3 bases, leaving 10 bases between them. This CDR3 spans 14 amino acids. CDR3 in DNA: TGTGCCAGCACCCCGGGGAATGGGGCCAACGTCCTGACTTTC. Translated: CASTPGNGANVLTF.

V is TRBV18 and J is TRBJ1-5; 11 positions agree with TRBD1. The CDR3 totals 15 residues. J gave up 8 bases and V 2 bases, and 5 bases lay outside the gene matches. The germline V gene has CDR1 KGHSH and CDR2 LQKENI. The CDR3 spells CASSPTGQGAKPQHF. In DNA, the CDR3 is TGTGCCAGCTCACCAACCGGACAGGGGGCGAAGCCCCAGCATTTT.

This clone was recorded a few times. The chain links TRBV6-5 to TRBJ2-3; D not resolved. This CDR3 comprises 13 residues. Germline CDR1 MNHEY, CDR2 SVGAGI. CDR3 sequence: CVARVDGTDTQYF. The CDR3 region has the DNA TGTGTAGCTCGGGTCGACGGCACAGATACGCAGTATTTT.

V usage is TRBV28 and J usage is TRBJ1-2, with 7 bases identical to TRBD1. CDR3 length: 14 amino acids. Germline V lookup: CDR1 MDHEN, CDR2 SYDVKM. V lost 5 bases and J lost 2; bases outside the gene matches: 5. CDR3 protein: CASSPLTGNYGYTF. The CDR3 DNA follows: TGTGCCAGCAGTCCCTTGACAGGGAACTATGGCTACACCTTC.

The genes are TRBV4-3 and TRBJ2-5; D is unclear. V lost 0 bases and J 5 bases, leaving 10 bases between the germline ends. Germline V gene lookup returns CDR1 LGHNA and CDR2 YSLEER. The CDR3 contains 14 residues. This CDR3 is CASSQERQIETQYF. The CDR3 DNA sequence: TGCGCCAGCAGCCAAGAAAGACAAATTGAGACCCAGTACTTC.

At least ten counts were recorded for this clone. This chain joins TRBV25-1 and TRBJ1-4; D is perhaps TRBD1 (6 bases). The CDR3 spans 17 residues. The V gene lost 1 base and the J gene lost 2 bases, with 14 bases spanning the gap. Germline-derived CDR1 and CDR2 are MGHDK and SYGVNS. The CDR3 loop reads CASSESAYRVTNEKLFF. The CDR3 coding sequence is TGTGCCAGCAGTGAATCCGCGTACAGGGTCACTAATGAAAAACTGTTTTTT.

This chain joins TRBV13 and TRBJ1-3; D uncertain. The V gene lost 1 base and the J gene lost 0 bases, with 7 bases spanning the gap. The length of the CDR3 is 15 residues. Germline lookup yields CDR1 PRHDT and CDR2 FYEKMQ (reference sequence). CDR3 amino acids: CASSLAGRSGNTIYF. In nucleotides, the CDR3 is TGTGCCAGCAGCTTAGCAGGCCGCTCTGGAAACACCATATATTTT.

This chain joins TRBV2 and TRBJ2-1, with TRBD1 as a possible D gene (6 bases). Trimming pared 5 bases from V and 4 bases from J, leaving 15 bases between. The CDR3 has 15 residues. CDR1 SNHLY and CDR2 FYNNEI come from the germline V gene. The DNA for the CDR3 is TGTGCCAGCAGTCCAACAGGGCTAAGGTACAATGAGCAGTTCTTC. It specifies CASSPTGLRYNEQFF.

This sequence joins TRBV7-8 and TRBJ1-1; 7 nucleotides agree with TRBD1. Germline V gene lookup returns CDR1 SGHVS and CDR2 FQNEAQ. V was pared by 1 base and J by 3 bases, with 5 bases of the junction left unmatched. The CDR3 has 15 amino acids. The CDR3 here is CASSLVRTGDTEAFF. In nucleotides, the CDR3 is TGTGCCAGCAGCTTAGTGCGAACAGGGGACACTGAAGCTTTCTTT.

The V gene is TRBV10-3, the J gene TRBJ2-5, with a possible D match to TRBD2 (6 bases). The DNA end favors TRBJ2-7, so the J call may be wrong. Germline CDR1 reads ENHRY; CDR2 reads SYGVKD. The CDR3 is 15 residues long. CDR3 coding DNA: TGTGCCATCAGTGAGTTGGAGGGGTCTTCCTACGAGCAGTACTTC. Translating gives CAISELEGSSYEQYF.

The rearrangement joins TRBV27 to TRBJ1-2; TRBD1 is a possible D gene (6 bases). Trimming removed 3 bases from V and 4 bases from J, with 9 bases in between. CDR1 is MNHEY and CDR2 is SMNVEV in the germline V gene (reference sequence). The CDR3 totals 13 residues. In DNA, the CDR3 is TGTGCCAGCAGTTTTGGGACACGCTATGGCTACACCTTC. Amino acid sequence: CASSFGTRYGYTF.

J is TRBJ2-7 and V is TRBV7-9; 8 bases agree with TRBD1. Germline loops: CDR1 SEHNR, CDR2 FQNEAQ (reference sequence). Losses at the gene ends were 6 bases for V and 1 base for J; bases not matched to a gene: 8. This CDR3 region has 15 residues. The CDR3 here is CASRVGTGGSYEQYF. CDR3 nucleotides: TGTGCCAGCAGAGTAGGGACAGGCGGATCCTACGAGCAGTACTTC.